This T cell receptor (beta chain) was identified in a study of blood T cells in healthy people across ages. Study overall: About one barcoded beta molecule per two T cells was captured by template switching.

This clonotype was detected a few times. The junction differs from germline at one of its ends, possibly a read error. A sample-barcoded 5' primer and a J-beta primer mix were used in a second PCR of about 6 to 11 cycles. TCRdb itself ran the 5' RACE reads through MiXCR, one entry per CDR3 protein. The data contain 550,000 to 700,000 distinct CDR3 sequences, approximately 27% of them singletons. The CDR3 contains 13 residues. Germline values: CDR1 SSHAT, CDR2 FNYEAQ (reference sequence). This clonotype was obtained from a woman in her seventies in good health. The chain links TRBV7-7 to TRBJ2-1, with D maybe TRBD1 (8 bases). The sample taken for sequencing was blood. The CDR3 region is CASSGDRGGEQFF. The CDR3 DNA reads TGCGCTAGCAGCGGTGACAGGGGAGGGGAGCAGTTCTTC.